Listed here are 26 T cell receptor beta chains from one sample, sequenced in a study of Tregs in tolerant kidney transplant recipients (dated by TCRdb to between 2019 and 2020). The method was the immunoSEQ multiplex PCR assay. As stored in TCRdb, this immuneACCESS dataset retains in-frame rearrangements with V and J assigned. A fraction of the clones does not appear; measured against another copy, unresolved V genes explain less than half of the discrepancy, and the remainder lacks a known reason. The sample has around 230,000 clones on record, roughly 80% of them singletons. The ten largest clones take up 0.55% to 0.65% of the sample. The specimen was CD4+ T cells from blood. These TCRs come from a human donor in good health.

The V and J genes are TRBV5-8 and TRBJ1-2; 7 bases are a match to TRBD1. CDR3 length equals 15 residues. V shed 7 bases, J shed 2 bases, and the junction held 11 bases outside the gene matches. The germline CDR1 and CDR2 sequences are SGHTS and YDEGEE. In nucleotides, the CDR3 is TGTGCCAGCCCTGTGAGGGGGCGCAGGAACTATGGCTACACCTTC. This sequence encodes CASPVRGRRNYGYTF.

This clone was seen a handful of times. The CDR3 DNA sequence: TGTGCCAGCAAGGACAGGGGCCCGCTATCTGGAGAGCAGTACTTC. It encodes CASKDRGPLSGEQYF. This chain connects TRBV2 to TRBJ2-7; 9 bases line up with TRBD1. This CDR3 comprises 15 residues. Germline trimming cut 7 bases from V and 7 bases from J; bases unmatched to any gene: 14. Germline loops: CDR1 SNHLY, CDR2 FYNNEI.

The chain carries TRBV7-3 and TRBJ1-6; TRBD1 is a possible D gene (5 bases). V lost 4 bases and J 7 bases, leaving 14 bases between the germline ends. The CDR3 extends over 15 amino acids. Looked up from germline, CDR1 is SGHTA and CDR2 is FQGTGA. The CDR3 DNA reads TGTGCCAGCAGCTGGGGGAGGGGTGGAAATTCACCCCTCCACTTT. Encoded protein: CASSWGRGGNSPLHF.

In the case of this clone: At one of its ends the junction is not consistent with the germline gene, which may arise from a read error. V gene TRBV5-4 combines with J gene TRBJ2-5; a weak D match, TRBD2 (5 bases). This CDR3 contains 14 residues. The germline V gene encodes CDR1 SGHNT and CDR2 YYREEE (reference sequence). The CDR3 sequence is CAGSYPGSGETQYF. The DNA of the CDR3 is TGTGCCGGCAGCTACCCGGGGAGCGGAGAGACCCAGTACTTC.

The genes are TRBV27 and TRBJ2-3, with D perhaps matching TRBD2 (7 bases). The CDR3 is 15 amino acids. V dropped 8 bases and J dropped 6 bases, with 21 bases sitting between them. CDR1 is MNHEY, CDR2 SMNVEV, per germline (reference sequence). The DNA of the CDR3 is TGTGCCAGCCGAGCCGCCGGGGGGCATCGGGATACGCAGTATTTT. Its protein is CASRAAGGHRDTQYF.

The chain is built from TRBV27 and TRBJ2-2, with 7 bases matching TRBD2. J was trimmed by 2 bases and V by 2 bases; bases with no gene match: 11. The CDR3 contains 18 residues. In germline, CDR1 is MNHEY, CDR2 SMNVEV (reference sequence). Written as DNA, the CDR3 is TGTGCCAGCAGTTTAAGGGGCGGAGCGGGACCCAACACCGGGGAGCTGTTTTTT. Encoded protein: CASSLRGGAGPNTGELFF.

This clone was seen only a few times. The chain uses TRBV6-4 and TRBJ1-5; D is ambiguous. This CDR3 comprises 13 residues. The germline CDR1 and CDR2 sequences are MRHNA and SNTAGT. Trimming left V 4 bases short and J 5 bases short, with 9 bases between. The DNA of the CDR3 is TGTGCCAGCAGTGTCAGGAAGGATCAGCCCCAGCATTTT. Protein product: CASSVRKDQPQHF.

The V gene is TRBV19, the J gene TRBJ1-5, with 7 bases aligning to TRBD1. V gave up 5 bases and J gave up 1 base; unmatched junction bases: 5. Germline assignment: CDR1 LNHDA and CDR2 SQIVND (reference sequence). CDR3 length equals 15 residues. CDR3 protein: CASSATTGSNQPQHF. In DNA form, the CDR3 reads TGTGCCAGTAGTGCGACGACAGGGAGCAATCAGCCCCAGCATTTT.

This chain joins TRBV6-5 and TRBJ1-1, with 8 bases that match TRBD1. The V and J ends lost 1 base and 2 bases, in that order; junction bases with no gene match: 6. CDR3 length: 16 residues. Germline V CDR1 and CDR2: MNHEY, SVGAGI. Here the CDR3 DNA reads TGTGCCAGCAGTTACTACCAGGGGGCAAAAAACACTGAAGCTTTCTTT. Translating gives CASSYYQGAKNTEAFF.

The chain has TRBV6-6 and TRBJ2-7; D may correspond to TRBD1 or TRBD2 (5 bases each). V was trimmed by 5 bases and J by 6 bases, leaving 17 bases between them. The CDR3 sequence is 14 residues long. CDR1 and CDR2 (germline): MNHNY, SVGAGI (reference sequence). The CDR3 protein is CASSRGRTTGEQYF. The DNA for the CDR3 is TGTGCCAGCAGTAGGGGACGGACCACTGGCGAGCAGTACTTC.

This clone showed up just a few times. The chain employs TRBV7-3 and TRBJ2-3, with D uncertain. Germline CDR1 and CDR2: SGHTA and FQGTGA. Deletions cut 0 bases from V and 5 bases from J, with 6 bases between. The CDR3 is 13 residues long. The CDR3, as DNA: TGTGCCAGCAGCTTAACCAACGAAGATACGCAGTATTTT. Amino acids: CASSLTNEDTQYF.

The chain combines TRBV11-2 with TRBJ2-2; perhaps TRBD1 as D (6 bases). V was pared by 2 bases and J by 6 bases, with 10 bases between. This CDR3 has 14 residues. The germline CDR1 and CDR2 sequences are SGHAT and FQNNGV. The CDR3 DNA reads TGTGCCAGCAGCTTAACAGGGTCCGCCGGGGAGCTGTTTTTT. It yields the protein CASSLTGSAGELFF.

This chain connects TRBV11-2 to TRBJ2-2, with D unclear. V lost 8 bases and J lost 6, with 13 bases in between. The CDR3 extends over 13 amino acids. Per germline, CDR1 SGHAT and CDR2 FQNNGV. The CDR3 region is CASGPIYPGELFF. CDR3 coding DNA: TGTGCCAGCGGCCCAATTTACCCCGGGGAGCTGTTTTTT.

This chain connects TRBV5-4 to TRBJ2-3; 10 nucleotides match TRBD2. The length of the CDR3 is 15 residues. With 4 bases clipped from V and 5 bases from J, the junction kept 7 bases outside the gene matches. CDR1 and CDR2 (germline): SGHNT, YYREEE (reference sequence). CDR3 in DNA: TGTGCCAGCAGCCCGGGGACTAGCGCCATAGATACGCAGTATTTT. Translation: CASSPGTSAIDTQYF.

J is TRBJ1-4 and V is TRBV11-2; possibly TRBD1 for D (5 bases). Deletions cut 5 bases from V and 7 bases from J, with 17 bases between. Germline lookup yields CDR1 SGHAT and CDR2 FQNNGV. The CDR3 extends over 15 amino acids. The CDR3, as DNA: TGTGCCAGCAGCCTAGGGACCCTCGGGGGTGAAAAACTGTTTTTT. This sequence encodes CASSLGTLGGEKLFF.

The CDR3 sequence: CSARGGYGYTF. CDR3 sequence (DNA): TGCAGTGCTAGAGGGGGATATGGCTACACCTTC. The V call is TRBV20-1, the J call TRBJ1-2; D remains ambiguous. This CDR3 comprises 11 residues. The V end lost 1 base, the J end lost 5 bases, and 5 bases lay between the germline ends. Germline CDR1 is DFQATT and CDR2 is SNEGSKA (reference sequence).

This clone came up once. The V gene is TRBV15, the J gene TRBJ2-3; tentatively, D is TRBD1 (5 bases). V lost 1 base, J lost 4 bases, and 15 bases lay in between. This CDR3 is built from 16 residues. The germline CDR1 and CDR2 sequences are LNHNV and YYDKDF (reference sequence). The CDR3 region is CATSRVRRQGSDTQYF. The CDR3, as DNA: TGTGCCACCAGCAGAGTAAGGCGCCAGGGATCAGATACGCAGTATTTT.

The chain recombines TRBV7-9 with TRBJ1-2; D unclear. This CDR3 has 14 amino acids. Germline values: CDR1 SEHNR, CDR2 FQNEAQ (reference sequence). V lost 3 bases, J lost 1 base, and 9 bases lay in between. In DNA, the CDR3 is TGTGCCAGCAGCTTGTATGATAGTAACTATGGCTACACCTTC. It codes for CASSLYDSNYGYTF. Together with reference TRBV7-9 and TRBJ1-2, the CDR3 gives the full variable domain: DTGVSQNPRHKITKRGQNVTFRCDPISEHNRLYWYRQTLGQGPEFLTYFQNEAQLEKSRLLSDRFSAERPKGSFSTLEIQRTEQGDSAMYLCASSLYDSNYGYTFGSGTRLTVV.

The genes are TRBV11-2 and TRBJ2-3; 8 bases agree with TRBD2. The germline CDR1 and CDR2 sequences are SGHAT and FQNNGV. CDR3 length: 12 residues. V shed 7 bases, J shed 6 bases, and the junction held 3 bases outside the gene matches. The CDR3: CASTPGGDTQYF. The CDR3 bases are TGTGCCAGCACCCCGGGGGGGGATACGCAGTATTTT.

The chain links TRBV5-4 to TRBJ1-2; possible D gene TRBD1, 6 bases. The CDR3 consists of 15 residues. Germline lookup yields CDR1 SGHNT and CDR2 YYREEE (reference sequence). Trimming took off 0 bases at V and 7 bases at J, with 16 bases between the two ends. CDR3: CASSLVAGAGGGYTF. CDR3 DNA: TGTGCCAGCAGCTTGGTGGCGGGGGCGGGAGGTGGCTACACCTTC.

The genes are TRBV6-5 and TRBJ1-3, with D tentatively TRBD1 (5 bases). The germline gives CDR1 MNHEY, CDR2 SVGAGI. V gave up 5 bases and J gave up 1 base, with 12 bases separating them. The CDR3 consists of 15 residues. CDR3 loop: CASSLRKGSGNTIYF. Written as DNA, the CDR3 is TGTGCCAGCAGTCTCAGGAAGGGGTCTGGAAACACCATATATTTT.

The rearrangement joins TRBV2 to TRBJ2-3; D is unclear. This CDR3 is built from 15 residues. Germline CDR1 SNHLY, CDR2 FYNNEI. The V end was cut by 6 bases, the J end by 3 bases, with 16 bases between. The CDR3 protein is CASSLRKIATDTQYF. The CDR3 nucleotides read TGTGCCAGCAGCCTCAGGAAGATAGCTACAGATACGCAGTATTTT. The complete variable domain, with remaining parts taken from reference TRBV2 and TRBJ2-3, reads EPEVTQTPSHQVTQMGQEVILRCVPISNHLYFYWYRQILGQKVEFLVSFYNNEISEKSEIFDDQFSVERPDGSNFTLKIRSTKLEDSAMYFCASSLRKIATDTQYFGPGTRLTVL.

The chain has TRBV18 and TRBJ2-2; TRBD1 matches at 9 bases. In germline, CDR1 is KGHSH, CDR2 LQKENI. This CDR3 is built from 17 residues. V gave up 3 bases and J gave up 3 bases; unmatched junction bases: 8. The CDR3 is CASSPQSGQGYTGELFF. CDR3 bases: TGTGCCAGCTCACCTCAATCGGGACAGGGATACACCGGGGAGCTGTTTTTT.

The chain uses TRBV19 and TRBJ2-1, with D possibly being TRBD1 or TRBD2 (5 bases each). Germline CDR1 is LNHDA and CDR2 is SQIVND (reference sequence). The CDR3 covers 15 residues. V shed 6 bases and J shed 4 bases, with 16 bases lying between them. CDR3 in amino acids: CASSPQGVQYNEQFF. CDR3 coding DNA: TGTGCCAGTAGCCCCCAGGGAGTTCAATACAATGAGCAGTTCTTC.

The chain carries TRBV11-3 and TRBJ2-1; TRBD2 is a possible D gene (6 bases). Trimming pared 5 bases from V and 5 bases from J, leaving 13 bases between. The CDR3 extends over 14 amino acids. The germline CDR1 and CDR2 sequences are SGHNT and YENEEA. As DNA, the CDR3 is TGTGCCAGCAGCCCCCGGACTACCAACAATGAGCAGTTCTTC. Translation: CASSPRTTNNEQFF.

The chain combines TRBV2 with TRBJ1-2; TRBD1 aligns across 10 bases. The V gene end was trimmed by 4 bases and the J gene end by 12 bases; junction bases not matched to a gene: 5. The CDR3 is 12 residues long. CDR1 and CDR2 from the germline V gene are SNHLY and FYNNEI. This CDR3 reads CASSVRGTGDTF. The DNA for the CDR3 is TGTGCCAGCAGTGTCAGAGGGACAGGGGACACCTTC.